This TCR beta chain was observed in a study of CD8+ T cells in alopecia areata. Turning to the study itself: Each day, treated patients took oral tofacitinib twice, at 5 to 10 mg per dose. Study results and caveats: Elevated clonality characterized lesional scalp relative to normal scalp, particularly in alopecia totalis/universalis. Treatment with tofacitinib significantly lowered scalp clonality and reduced expanded CD8+ clones among the top 100.

CDR1 and CDR2 (germline): MNHEY, SVGAGI. This CDR3 contains 15 residues. V shed 10 bases, J shed 4 bases, and the junction held 14 bases outside the gene matches. Treatment indicated: oral pan-JAK inhibitor, 5-10 mg twice daily. Alopecia areata patients gave lesional scalp punch biopsies and peripheral blood samples. Notes on this clone: Its antigen is unidentified.

Extraction and reverse transcription of RNA yielded cDNA as the sequencing template. Libraries were prepared by immunoSEQ multiplex PCR; TCRdb keeps only in-frame clonotypes and omits some of them. The sample lists 150,000 to 200,000 clones, 45% to 60% seen once, with around 10% in the top ten. The rearrangement links TRBV6-5 to TRBJ1-1; 8 nucleotides agree with TRBD1. The sample was CD8+ T cells sorted from blood, taken at roughly week 53, from a patient treated with tofacitinib. This receptor was obtained from a human donor with alopecia areata. The CDR3 spells CAIQGYGQGVTEAFF. In DNA, the CDR3 is TGTGCCATCCAGGGATACGGACAGGGAGTCACTGAAGCTTTCTTT.